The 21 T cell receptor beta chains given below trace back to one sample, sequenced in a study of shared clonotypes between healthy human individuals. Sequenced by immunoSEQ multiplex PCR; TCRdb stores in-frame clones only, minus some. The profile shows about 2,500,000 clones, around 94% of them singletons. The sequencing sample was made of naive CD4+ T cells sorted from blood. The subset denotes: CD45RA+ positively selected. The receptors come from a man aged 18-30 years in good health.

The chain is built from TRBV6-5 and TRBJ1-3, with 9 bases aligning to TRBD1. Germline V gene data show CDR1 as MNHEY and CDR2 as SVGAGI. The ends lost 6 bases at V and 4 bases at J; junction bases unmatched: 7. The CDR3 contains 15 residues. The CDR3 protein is CASRKTDRGGNTIYF. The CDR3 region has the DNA TGTGCCAGCAGGAAGACAGACAGGGGGGGAAACACCATATATTTT.

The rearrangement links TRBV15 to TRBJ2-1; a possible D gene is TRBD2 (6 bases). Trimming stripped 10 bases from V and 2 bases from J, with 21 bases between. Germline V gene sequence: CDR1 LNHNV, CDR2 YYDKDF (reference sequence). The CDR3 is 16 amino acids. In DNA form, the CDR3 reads TGTGCCAGGCTTGATGTCGGGAGCTTGGCCTACAATGAGCAGTTCTTC. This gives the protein CARLDVGSLAYNEQFF. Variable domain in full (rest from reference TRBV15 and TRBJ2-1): DAMVIQNPRYQVTQFGKPVTLSCSQTLNHNVMYWYQQKSSQAPKLLFHYYDKDFNNEADTPDNFQSRRPNTSFCFLDIRSPGLGDTAMYLCARLDVGSLAYNEQFFGPGTRLTVL.

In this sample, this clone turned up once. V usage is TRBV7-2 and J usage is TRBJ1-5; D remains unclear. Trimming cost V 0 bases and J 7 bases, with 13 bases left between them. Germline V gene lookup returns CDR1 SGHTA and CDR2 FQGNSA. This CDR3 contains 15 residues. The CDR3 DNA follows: TGTGCCAGCAGCTTAGCCTTGGAGGGTTTCCAGCCCCAGCATTTT. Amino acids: CASSLALEGFQPQHF.

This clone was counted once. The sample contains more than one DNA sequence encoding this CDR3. In DNA, the CDR3 is TGTGCCAGCAGCGTAGGACAGGGCCCCAATCAGCCCCAGCATTTT. Its protein is CASSVGQGPNQPQHF. This chain uses TRBV9 with TRBJ1-5, with TRBD1 matching over 7 bases. The CDR3 has 15 amino acids. CDR1 and CDR2 (germline): SGDLS, YYNGEE. Unmatched junction bases numbered 3, after V lost 0 bases and J lost 3 bases.

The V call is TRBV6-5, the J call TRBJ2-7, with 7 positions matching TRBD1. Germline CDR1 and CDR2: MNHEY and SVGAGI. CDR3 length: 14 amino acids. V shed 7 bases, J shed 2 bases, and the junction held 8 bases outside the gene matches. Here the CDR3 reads CASKRATGPYEQYF. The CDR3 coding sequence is TGTGCCAGCAAAAGAGCGACAGGGCCCTACGAGCAGTACTTC.

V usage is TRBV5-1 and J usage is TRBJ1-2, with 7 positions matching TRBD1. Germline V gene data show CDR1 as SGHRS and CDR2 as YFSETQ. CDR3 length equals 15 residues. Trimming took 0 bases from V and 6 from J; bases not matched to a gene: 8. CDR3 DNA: TGCGCCAGCAGCTTGGTGGGGACAGAGGGCCATGGCTACACCTTC. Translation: CASSLVGTEGHGYTF.

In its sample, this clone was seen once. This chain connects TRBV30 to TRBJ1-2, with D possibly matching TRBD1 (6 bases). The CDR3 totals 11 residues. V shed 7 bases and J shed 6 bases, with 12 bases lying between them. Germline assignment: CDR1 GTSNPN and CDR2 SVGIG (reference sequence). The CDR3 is CALGRGDGYTF. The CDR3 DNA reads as TGTGCCTTGGGGAGGGGGGATGGCTACACCTTC.

Here the CDR3 DNA reads TGTGCCAGCAGCAAGTTTCCGGGACAGGGAATGCAAGAGACCCAGTACTTC. It is translated as CASSKFPGQGMQETQYF. J is TRBJ2-5 and V is TRBV7-3, with 9 bases fitting TRBD1. This CDR3 spans 17 amino acids. The V gene end was trimmed by 5 bases and the J gene end by 2 bases; junction bases not matched to a gene: 12. Per germline, CDR1 SGHTA and CDR2 FQGTGA.

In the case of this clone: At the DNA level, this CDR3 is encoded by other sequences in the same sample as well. The CDR3 bases are TGTGCCAGCAGCTCCGACGGTTACGAGCAGTACTTC. Translating gives CASSSDGYEQYF. V and J are TRBV7-9 and TRBJ2-7; D is unclear. V lost 4 bases and J 4 bases, leaving 8 bases between the germline ends. CDR3 length equals 12 residues. Germline V gene data show CDR1 as SEHNR and CDR2 as FQNEAQ (reference sequence).

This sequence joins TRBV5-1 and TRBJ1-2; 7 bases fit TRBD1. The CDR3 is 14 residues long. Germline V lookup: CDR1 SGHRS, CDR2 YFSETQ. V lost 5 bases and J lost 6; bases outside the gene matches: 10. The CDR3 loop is CASRLEQGTDGYTF. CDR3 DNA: TGCGCCAGCAGACTTGAACAGGGGACCGATGGCTACACCTTC.

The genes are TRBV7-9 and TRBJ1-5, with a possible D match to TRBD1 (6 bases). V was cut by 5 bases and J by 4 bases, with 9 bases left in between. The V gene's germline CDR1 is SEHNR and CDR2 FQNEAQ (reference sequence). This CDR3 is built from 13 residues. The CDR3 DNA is TGTGCCAGCAGCGCGGACAGAAATCAGCCCCAGCATTTT. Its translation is CASSADRNQPQHF. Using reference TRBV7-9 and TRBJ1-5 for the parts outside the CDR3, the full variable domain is DTGVSQNPRHKITKRGQNVTFRCDPISEHNRLYWYRQTLGQGPEFLTYFQNEAQLEKSRLLSDRFSAERPKGSFSTLEIQRTEQGDSAMYLCASSADRNQPQHFGDGTRLSIL.

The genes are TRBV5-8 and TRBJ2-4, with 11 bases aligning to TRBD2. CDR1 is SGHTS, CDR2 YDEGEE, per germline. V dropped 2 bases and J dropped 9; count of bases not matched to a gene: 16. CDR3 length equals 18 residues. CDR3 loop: CASSLGFLAGGPAGIQYF. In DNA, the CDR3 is TGTGCCAGCAGCTTAGGGTTTTTAGCGGGGGGGCCCGCGGGCATTCAGTACTTC.

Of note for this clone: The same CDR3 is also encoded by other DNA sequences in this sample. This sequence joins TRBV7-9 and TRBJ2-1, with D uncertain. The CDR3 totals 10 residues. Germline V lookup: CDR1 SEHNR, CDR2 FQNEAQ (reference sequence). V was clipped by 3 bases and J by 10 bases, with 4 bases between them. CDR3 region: CASSFNEQFF. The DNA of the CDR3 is TGTGCCAGCAGCTTTAACGAGCAGTTCTTC.

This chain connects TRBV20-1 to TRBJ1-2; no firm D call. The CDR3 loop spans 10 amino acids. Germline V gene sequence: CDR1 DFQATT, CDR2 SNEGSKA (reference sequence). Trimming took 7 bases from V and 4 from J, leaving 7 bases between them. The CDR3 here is CSVLGYGYTF. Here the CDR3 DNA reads TGCAGTGTATTGGGCTATGGCTACACCTTC.

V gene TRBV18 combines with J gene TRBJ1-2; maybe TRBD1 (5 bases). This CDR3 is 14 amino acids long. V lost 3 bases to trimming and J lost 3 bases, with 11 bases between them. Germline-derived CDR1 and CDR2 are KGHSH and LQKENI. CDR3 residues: CASSPNGQDYGYTF. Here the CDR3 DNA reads TGTGCCAGCTCACCGAACGGACAAGACTATGGCTACACCTTC.

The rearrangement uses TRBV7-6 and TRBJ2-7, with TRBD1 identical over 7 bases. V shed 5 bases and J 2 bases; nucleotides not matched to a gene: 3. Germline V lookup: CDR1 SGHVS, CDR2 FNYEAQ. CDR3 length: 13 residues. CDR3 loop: CASSQGQTYEQYF. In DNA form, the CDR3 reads TGTGCCAGCAGCCAGGGACAGACCTACGAGCAGTACTTC.

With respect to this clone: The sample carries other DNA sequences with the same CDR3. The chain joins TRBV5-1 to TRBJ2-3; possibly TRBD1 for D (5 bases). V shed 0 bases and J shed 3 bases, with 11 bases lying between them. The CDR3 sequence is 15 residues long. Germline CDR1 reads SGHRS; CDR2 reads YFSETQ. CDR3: CASSLVAGPTDTQYF. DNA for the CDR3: TGCGCCAGCAGCTTGGTGGCAGGGCCTACAGATACGCAGTATTTT.

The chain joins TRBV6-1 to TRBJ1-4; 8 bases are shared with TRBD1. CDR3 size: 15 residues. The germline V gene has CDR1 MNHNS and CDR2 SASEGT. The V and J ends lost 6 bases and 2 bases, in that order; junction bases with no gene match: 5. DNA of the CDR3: TGTGCCAGCAGAATGACAGGGGCTACTAATGAAAAACTGTTTTTT. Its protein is CASRMTGATNEKLFF.

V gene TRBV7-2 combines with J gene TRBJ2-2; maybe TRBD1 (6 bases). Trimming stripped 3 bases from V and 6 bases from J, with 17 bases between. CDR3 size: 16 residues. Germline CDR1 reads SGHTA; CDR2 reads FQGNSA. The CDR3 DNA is TGTGCCAGCAGCTTCGGTCAGGGGCCGTGGGCCGGGGAGCTGTTTTTT. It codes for CASSFGQGPWAGELFF. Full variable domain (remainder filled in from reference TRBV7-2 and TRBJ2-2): GAGVSQSPSNKVTEKGKDVELRCDPISGHTALYWYRQSLGQGLEFLIYFQGNSAPDKSGLPSDRFSAERTGGSVSTLTIQRTQQEDSAVYLCASSFGQGPWAGELFFGEGSRLTVL.

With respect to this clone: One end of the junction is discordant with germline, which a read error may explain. CDR3 nucleotide sequence: TGCGCCAGCAGCTTGGCCGGGATACTTTCCTCCGAGCAGTACTTC. Translated: CASSLAGILSSEQYF. The gene calls are TRBV5-1 and TRBJ2-7, with D perhaps TRBD2 (5 bases). The CDR3 loop spans 15 amino acids. Germline-derived CDR1 and CDR2 are SGHRS and YFSETQ.

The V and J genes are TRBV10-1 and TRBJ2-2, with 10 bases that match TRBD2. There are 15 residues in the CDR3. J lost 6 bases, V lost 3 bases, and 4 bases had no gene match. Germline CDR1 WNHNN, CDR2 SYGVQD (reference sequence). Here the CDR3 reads CASSETSGAPGELFF. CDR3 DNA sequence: TGCGCCAGCAGTGAAACTAGCGGGGCGCCCGGGGAGCTGTTTTTT.